A single sample is the source of the 18 T cell receptor beta chains below, sequenced in a study of CD8 T cells in ankylosing spondylitis. Via MiXCR, TCRdb re-called the 5' RACE reads, giving one row per CDR3 protein. There are about 120,000 distinct CDR3 sequences in the sample; roughly an eighth occur only once, and 2.5% to 3% lies in the top ten. Source material: blood, either unsorted or a sorted T cell fraction (not recorded which). These receptors originate from a female donor with ankylosing spondylitis or in good health (not recorded which).

The genes are TRBV5-1 and TRBJ2-6; no firm D call. V lost 5 bases and J lost 0, with 6 bases in between. The V gene's germline CDR1 is SGHRS and CDR2 YFSETQ. CDR3 length equals 14 residues. The chain's CDR3 is CASRAVSGANVLTF. The CDR3 bases are TGCGCCAGCAGGGCGGTCTCTGGGGCCAACGTCCTGACTTTC.

This clonotype came up many times. V usage is TRBV27 and J usage is TRBJ1-5; 11 bases map to TRBD1. The CDR3 is made up of 13 amino acids. Germline lookup yields CDR1 MNHEY and CDR2 SMNVEV (reference sequence). Losses at the gene ends were 6 bases for V and 9 bases for J; bases not matched to a gene: 4. CDR3 nucleotides: TGTGCCAGCAGGGGACAGGGGGGCCGGCCCCAGCATTTT. Its translation: CASRGQGGRPQHF.

This clonotype has at least ten counts. The V gene is TRBV12-3 or TRBV12-4, the J gene TRBJ1-2, with 8 bases fitting TRBD1. The CDR3 has 13 amino acids. V gave up 2 bases and J gave up 7 bases; unmatched junction bases: 3. The CDR3 nucleotides are TGTGCCAGCAGTTTACCAGGGGGCGGTGGCTACACCTTC. Translated, it gives CASSLPGGGGYTF.

This clonotype was seen only a few times. The chain recombines TRBV3-1 with TRBJ2-7; no clear D gene. V lost 0 bases and J lost 2, with 8 bases in between. The CDR3 sequence is 14 residues long. Germline V gene sequence: CDR1 LGHDT, CDR2 YNNKEL (reference sequence). The chain's CDR3 is CASSQEWLPYEQYF. The CDR3 region has the DNA TGTGCCAGCAGCCAAGAATGGTTACCCTACGAGCAGTACTTC.

For this clonotype: With a much larger clone just one base away, this may be a read error. This chain links TRBV4-2 with TRBJ2-5; the match to TRBD2 covers 9 bases. The CDR3 spans 16 residues. The germline gives CDR1 LGHNA, CDR2 YNFKEQ. The CDR3 is CASSLGASGIQEIQYF. The CDR3 DNA is TGTGCCAGCAGCCTCGGGGCTAGCGGGATTCAAGAGATCCAGTACTTC.

This clonotype was seen only a few times. The chain uses TRBV20-1 and TRBJ1-5, with 12 positions matching TRBD1. The J segment lost 9 bases and the V segment lost 4 bases, leaving 13 bases of the junction unmatched. Germline CDR1 DFQATT, CDR2 SNEGSKA (reference sequence). CDR3 length: 16 amino acids. DNA of the CDR3: TGCAGTGCTATTCCGGGACAGGGGGCGAATTACCGGCCCCAGCATTTT. Its protein is CSAIPGQGANYRPQHF.

V usage is TRBV28 and J usage is TRBJ1-6; possibly TRBD1 for D (6 bases). Trimming took 3 bases from V and 9 from J, leaving 12 bases between them. The germline V gene encodes CDR1 MDHEN and CDR2 SYDVKM. The CDR3 is 14 residues long. The CDR3 reads CASSFGGNSSPLHF. CDR3 DNA sequence: TGTGCCAGCAGTTTTGGGGGCAATAGTTCACCCCTCCACTTT.

A few counts support this clonotype. The gene calls are TRBV11-2 and TRBJ2-7; 7 bases agree with TRBD1. J was trimmed by 1 base and V by 7 bases; bases with no gene match: 7. CDR1 and CDR2 from the germline V gene are SGHAT and FQNNGV. The CDR3 has 14 residues. CDR3 in DNA: TGTGCCAGCAAGGGAAGGGACAGATCCTACGAGCAGTACTTC. It codes for CASKGRDRSYEQYF.

The chain has TRBV7-3 and TRBJ1-5; no definite D call. With 4 bases removed from V and 5 bases from J, the gap between germline ends came to 9 bases. This CDR3 region has 13 residues. Germline V gene data show CDR1 as SGHTA and CDR2 as FQGTGA. The chain's CDR3 is CASSSNPDQPQHF. The CDR3 coding sequence is TGTGCCAGCAGCTCCAATCCGGATCAGCCCCAGCATTTT.

This clonotype was recorded at least ten times. The chain links TRBV10-3 to TRBJ2-3; D is possibly TRBD2 (6 bases). Germline CDR1 is ENHRY and CDR2 is SYGVKD. This CDR3 has 15 amino acids. Trimming shortened V by 6 bases and J by 1 base, and 14 bases separated the two germline ends. The CDR3 coding sequence is TGTGCCATCAGGGGGGGAAGAGAGCGCACAGATACGCAGTATTTT. As protein: CAIRGGRERTDTQYF.

Worth noting for this clonotype: A read error is possible here, since a much larger clone lies one base away. The rearrangement uses TRBV5-1 and TRBJ2-3; D is perhaps TRBD2 (6 bases). The germline gives CDR1 SGHRS, CDR2 YFSETQ. The CDR3 has 14 amino acids. CDR3 bases: TGCGCCGGCAGCTCGAGCCGACTAGGAAATACGCAGTATTTT. This codes for CAGSSSRLGNTQYF.

This clonotype was counted many times. The chain is built from TRBV20-1 and TRBJ2-1; 7 bases fit TRBD1. Trimming removed 7 bases from V and 7 bases from J; junction bases left unmatched: 10. The CDR3 covers 13 residues. CDR1 and CDR2 from the germline V gene are DFQATT and SNEGSKA (reference sequence). CDR3 in amino acids: CSGRDSRLNEQFF. In DNA, the CDR3 is TGCAGTGGCCGGGACAGCCGATTGAATGAGCAGTTCTTC.

CDR3: CASRGRAYNEQFF. The CDR3 nucleotides read TGTGCCAGCAGGGGGAGGGCCTACAATGAGCAGTTCTTC. The chain uses TRBV28 and TRBJ2-1, with 7 bases that match TRBD2. Germline CDR1 is MDHEN and CDR2 is SYDVKM. The CDR3 runs 13 residues. V lost 6 bases to trimming and J lost 2 bases; unmatched junction nucleotides: 1.

This clonotype was seen many times. V is TRBV10-3 and J is TRBJ2-3, with 11 bases aligning to TRBD2. The ends lost 10 bases at V and 1 base at J; junction bases unmatched: 10. This CDR3 has 16 residues. Germline values: CDR1 ENHRY, CDR2 SYGVKD. The CDR3 nucleotides are TGTGCCACCCAACGTCGGACTAGCGGGCGCACAGATACGCAGTATTTT. This gives the protein CATQRRTSGRTDTQYF.

This clonotype was seen repeatedly, ten times or more. The rearrangement joins TRBV5-8 to TRBJ1-1; D may be TRBD1 (5 bases). Germline CDR1 SGHTS, CDR2 YDEGEE. Trimming took off 1 base at V and 2 bases at J, with 9 bases between the two ends. This CDR3 has 14 residues. The CDR3 nucleotides read TGTGCCAGCAGCTTGTCCAGGGATAACACTGAAGCTTTCTTT. Encoded protein: CASSLSRDNTEAFF.

In this sample, this clonotype turned up many times. V gene TRBV27 combines with J gene TRBJ1-4, with TRBD1 identical over 7 bases. Germline CDR1 reads MNHEY; CDR2 reads SMNVEV (reference sequence). The J segment lost 8 bases and the V segment lost 9 bases, leaving 6 bases of the junction unmatched. CDR3 size: 12 residues. The CDR3 sequence is CARVPGGEKLFF. DNA of the CDR3: TGTGCCAGGGTGCCAGGGGGAGAAAAACTGTTTTTT.

The rearrangement uses TRBV12-2 and TRBJ2-5; TRBD2, the table's D call, lacks a check against the DNA. TRBV12-2 is labeled a pseudogene. The CDR3 runs 15 residues. The CDR3 DNA sequence: TGTGCAAGTCGCTTAGGATTACTAGCGTGGGAGACCCAGTACTTC. This sequence encodes CASRLGLLAWETQYF.

The chain carries TRBV29-1 and TRBJ1-1; the D gene is possibly TRBD1 (5 bases). Trimming cost V 4 bases and J 9 bases, with 15 bases left between them. CDR1 SQVTM and CDR2 ANQGSEA come from the germline V gene. The CDR3 extends over 12 amino acids. The CDR3 DNA reads as TGCAGCGTTGCGGGGGATACTTCGAAAGCTTTCTTT. Its translation: CSVAGDTSKAFF.